A selection of T cell receptor beta chains follows, all from one sample in a study of human thymus T cells. Profiling relied on immunoSEQ multiplex PCR, and the TCRdb table lists in-frame clones only, not all of them. The sample shows about 130,000 clones, around 95% of them seen only once. Material: thymus tissue. Every receptor here comes from a boy younger than two with a congenital heart defect but otherwise immunologically healthy. The CDR3 runs from the conserved cysteine through the conserved F or W. The order of the fields is V gene, D gene, J gene, CDR3 protein. A D gene is named only where the DNA matches it firmly.

V gene: TRBV6-1; D gene: TRBD1; J gene: TRBJ1-5; CDR3 protein: CASREEGQPNQPQHF
V gene: TRBV5-1; D gene: .; J gene: TRBJ2-1; CDR3 protein: CASSLAGTENEQFF
V gene: TRBV4-1; D gene: .; J gene: TRBJ1-2; CDR3 protein: CASSQALVGGDLRYTF
V gene: TRBV2; D gene: .; J gene: TRBJ2-1; CDR3 protein: CASSEGHPGQFF
V gene: TRBV5-1; D gene: TRBD1; J gene: TRBJ1-2; CDR3 protein: CASSLAGGINYGYTF
V gene: TRBV7-2; D gene: .; J gene: TRBJ2-3; CDR3 protein: CASSSPSSTDTQYF
V gene: TRBV13; D gene: TRBD1; J gene: TRBJ1-6; CDR3 protein: CASSFRDSYNSPLHF
V gene: TRBV4-3; D gene: .; J gene: TRBJ2-7; CDR3 protein: CASSQELRVIYEQYF
V gene: TRBV28; D gene: .; J gene: TRBJ1-2; CDR3 protein: CASSTWTQDYGYTF
V gene: TRBV9; D gene: .; J gene: TRBJ1-1; CDR3 protein: CASSVGFAEPTEAFF
V gene: TRBV5-4; D gene: .; J gene: TRBJ2-7; CDR3 protein: CASSLGNEQYF
V gene: TRBV27; D gene: TRBD1; J gene: TRBJ2-6; CDR3 protein: CASSLRTGGGRKTNVLTF
V gene: TRBV20-1; D gene: .; J gene: TRBJ2-5; CDR3 protein: CSAGSQETQYF
V gene: TRBV30; D gene: .; J gene: TRBJ1-1; CDR3 protein: CAWSPKGRAEAFF
V gene: TRBV28; D gene: .; J gene: TRBJ1-2; CDR3 protein: CASSSGSRNYGYTF
V gene: TRBV28; D gene: .; J gene: TRBJ1-5; CDR3 protein: CASSSQGCQPQHF
V gene: TRBV15; D gene: TRBD1; J gene: TRBJ1-2; CDR3 protein: CATSRRRRDRVYGYTF
V gene: TRBV28; D gene: .; J gene: TRBJ2-5; CDR3 protein: CASSALAVGGETQYF
V gene: TRBV2; D gene: TRBD1; J gene: TRBJ1-1; CDR3 protein: CASKVAGGLGAEAFF
V gene: TRBV4-3; D gene: .; J gene: TRBJ2-1; CDR3 protein: CASSQSRSRDVGKSEQFF
V gene: TRBV2; D gene: .; J gene: TRBJ1-2; CDR3 protein: CASLTGGPRYYNYGYTF
V gene: TRBV5-1; D gene: TRBD1; J gene: TRBJ1-1; CDR3 protein: CASSEHDRGPSPTEAFF
V gene: TRBV5-4; D gene: TRBD2; J gene: TRBJ2-1; CDR3 protein: CASSSVFGTSIDEQFF
V gene: TRBV7-9; D gene: TRBD1; J gene: TRBJ1-2; CDR3 protein: CASSALTGLGYTF
V gene: TRBV2; D gene: .; J gene: TRBJ1-1; CDR3 protein: CASSEGTDLSPTEAFF
V gene: TRBV4-2; D gene: TRBD1; J gene: TRBJ2-4; CDR3 protein: CASSRDRGALAKNIQYF
V gene: TRBV11-2; D gene: .; J gene: TRBJ1-4; CDR3 protein: CASTASGTHEKLFF
V gene: TRBV5-1; D gene: .; J gene: TRBJ2-5; CDR3 protein: CASSLGLSRQETQYF
V gene: TRBV28; D gene: TRBD1; J gene: TRBJ1-1; CDR3 protein: CASSSTGVRITEAFF
V gene: TRBV5-6; D gene: .; J gene: TRBJ2-7; CDR3 protein: CASSLYHYEQYF
V gene: TRBV18; D gene: TRBD1; J gene: TRBJ1-2; CDR3 protein: CASSRTGTNGYTF
V gene: TRBV19; D gene: TRBD1; J gene: TRBJ1-1; CDR3 protein: CASSNEAGTVNTEAFF
V gene: TRBV10-2; D gene: TRBD1; J gene: TRBJ2-7; CDR3 protein: CASSVGTGGKSPSNEQYF
V gene: TRBV12-1; D gene: .; J gene: TRBJ2-7; CDR3 protein: CAIYKAGDSSYEQYF
V gene: TRBV7-2; D gene: .; J gene: TRBJ1-2; CDR3 protein: CASSLVRQGPNYGYTF
V gene: TRBV4-2; D gene: TRBD1; J gene: TRBJ2-4; CDR3 protein: CASSQEGGTGGSDIQYF
V gene: TRBV28; D gene: .; J gene: TRBJ1-1; CDR3 protein: CASSPPDMNTEAFF
V gene: TRBV4-2; D gene: .; J gene: TRBJ2-7; CDR3 protein: CASSQDPASYEQYF
V gene: TRBV19; D gene: .; J gene: TRBJ2-3; CDR3 protein: CASSTKIQGAQYF
V gene: TRBV9; D gene: TRBD2; J gene: TRBJ2-2; CDR3 protein: CASSVAFGAGGPTGELFF
V gene: TRBV10-3; D gene: .; J gene: TRBJ1-1; CDR3 protein: CAISVYRVGRWAEAFF
V gene: TRBV19; D gene: .; J gene: TRBJ1-2; CDR3 protein: CASSITQNDYGYTF
V gene: TRBV11-2; D gene: TRBD1; J gene: TRBJ2-5; CDR3 protein: CASSTPTGGNQETQYF
V gene: TRBV5-1; D gene: .; J gene: TRBJ1-3; CDR3 protein: CASSPSLSKGNTIYF
V gene: TRBV19; D gene: TRBD2; J gene: TRBJ2-1; CDR3 protein: CASSTPLGGSPWEQFF
V gene: TRBV18; D gene: .; J gene: TRBJ2-3; CDR3 protein: CASSPEGGNVTDTQYF